The rows below give T cell receptor beta chains drawn from one sample of a study of human T cells and chemical hapten exposure. One entry per CDR3 protein results from TCRdb running MiXCR on the RACE reads. The sample consists of 50,000 to 70,000 distinct CDR3 sequences, roughly an eighth of them appearing once. This specimen was whole blood, taken in connection with sensitization to the hapten diphenylcyclopropenone (DPC). These receptors were collected from a man aged 25 to 40 with alopecia areata. Some clones in this sample may be carry-over from other donors' samples. Both conserved end residues are part of each CDR3. D genes are given only for firm matches. Not all rows give a size; the values are once, few, many and, for expanded clones, a class.

v_call: TRBV28
d_call: .
clone_size: .
j_call: TRBJ2-5
cdr3_nt: TGTGCCAGCAGTTTATCGGTCCAAGAGACCCAGTACTTC
cdr3_aa: CASSLSVQETQYF

v_call: TRBV5-1
d_call: .
clone_size: many
j_call: TRBJ1-4
cdr3_nt: TGCGCCAGCAGCTTGGTTACTGCAACTAATGAAAAACTGTTTTTT
cdr3_aa: CASSLVTATNEKLFF

v_call: TRBV7-2
d_call: .
clone_size: few
j_call: TRBJ1-1
cdr3_nt: TGTGCCAGCAGCGTCGGGAGATGGAAAGCTTTCTTT
cdr3_aa: CASSVGRWKAFF

v_call: TRBV27
d_call: TRBD1
clone_size: .
j_call: TRBJ2-2
cdr3_nt: TGTGCCAGCAGTTCGGGACAGCTCGGGGAGCTGTTTTTT
cdr3_aa: CASSSGQLGELFF

v_call: TRBV6-2/TRBV6-3
d_call: .
clone_size: many
j_call: TRBJ2-1
cdr3_nt: TGTGCCAGCAGTCCCCTGGGGGGGCCTTACAATGAGCAGTTCTTC
cdr3_aa: CASSPLGGPYNEQFF

v_call: TRBV6-5
d_call: .
clone_size: few
j_call: TRBJ1-2
cdr3_nt: TGTGCCAGCAGTTACTCGAACTCAGGTTCTAACTATGGCTACACCTTC
cdr3_aa: CASSYSNSGSNYGYTF

v_call: TRBV29-1
d_call: .
clone_size: .
j_call: TRBJ1-5
cdr3_nt: TGCAGCGTTGAAGACGAGAATCAGCCCCAGCATTTT
cdr3_aa: CSVEDENQPQHF

v_call: TRBV7-3
d_call: .
clone_size: many
j_call: TRBJ2-3
cdr3_nt: TGTGCCAGCAGCTTAACCGGGCTAACCCCCGCTACGCAGTATTTT
cdr3_aa: CASSLTGLTPATQYF

v_call: TRBV6-5
d_call: TRBD2
clone_size: few
j_call: TRBJ2-7
cdr3_nt: TGTGCCAGCAGTTATCCGGGACTAGCGGGGTCTAGCGATACCTACGAGCAGTACTTC
cdr3_aa: CASSYPGLAGSSDTYEQYF

v_call: TRBV7-9
d_call: .
clone_size: .
j_call: TRBJ2-3
cdr3_nt: TGTGCCAGCAGCTTAGTTCTGGGCGGCCCCACAGATACGCAGTATTTT
cdr3_aa: CASSLVLGGPTDTQYF

v_call: TRBV6-1
d_call: TRBD1
clone_size: .
j_call: TRBJ1-1
cdr3_nt: TGTGCCAGCACAGGGGGCTCTACTGAAGCTTTCTTT
cdr3_aa: CASTGGSTEAFF

v_call: TRBV4-2
d_call: .
clone_size: many
j_call: TRBJ1-1
cdr3_nt: TGTGCCAGCAGCCAAGAGGCGATGGGGGGCCGGATTGGGAACACTGAAGCTTTCTTT
cdr3_aa: CASSQEAMGGRIGNTEAFF

v_call: TRBV12-3/TRBV12-4
d_call: TRBD2
clone_size: .
j_call: TRBJ2-5
cdr3_nt: TGTGCCAGCAGACGAGGGACTAGCGGGGGTGAGACCCAGTACTTC
cdr3_aa: CASRRGTSGGETQYF

v_call: TRBV7-2
d_call: .
clone_size: .
j_call: TRBJ1-6
cdr3_nt: TGTGCCAGCAGCCAGGGGCGCAGGGATAATTCACCCCTCCACTTT
cdr3_aa: CASSQGRRDNSPLHF

v_call: TRBV5-5
d_call: .
clone_size: few
j_call: TRBJ2-5
cdr3_nt: TGTGCCAGCAGCTGGCCGGGCGCAGGGGCTGGAGAGACCCAGTACTTC
cdr3_aa: CASSWPGAGAGETQYF

v_call: TRBV11-2
d_call: .
clone_size: many
j_call: TRBJ1-1
cdr3_nt: TGTGCCAGCAGCTTAGAACCGGGACCGAACACTGAAGCTTTCTTT
cdr3_aa: CASSLEPGPNTEAFF

v_call: TRBV29-1
d_call: .
clone_size: once
j_call: TRBJ1-2
cdr3_nt: TGCAGCGTTGCAGGGGACTATGGCTACACCTTC
cdr3_aa: CSVAGDYGYTF

v_call: TRBV28
d_call: .
clone_size: .
j_call: TRBJ2-5
cdr3_nt: TGTGCCAGCAGTTTGGGGGGGGCCCGAAGAGAGACCCAGTACTTC
cdr3_aa: CASSLGGARRETQYF

v_call: TRBV3-1
d_call: TRBD2
clone_size: .
j_call: TRBJ2-7
cdr3_nt: TGTGCCAGCAGCCAATTACTAGCGGGGACCTACGAGCAGTACTTC
cdr3_aa: CASSQLLAGTYEQYF

v_call: TRBV24-1
d_call: TRBD1
clone_size: few
j_call: TRBJ2-5
cdr3_nt: TGTGCCACCAGTGGGTCGTTACAGGGGGCGCGGGAGACCCAGTACTTC
cdr3_aa: CATSGSLQGARETQYF

v_call: TRBV7-6
d_call: .
clone_size: many
j_call: TRBJ2-3
cdr3_nt: TGTGCCAGCAGCTTTGGGGGCGCTTCGATAGATACGCAGTATTTT
cdr3_aa: CASSFGGASIDTQYF

v_call: TRBV28
d_call: .
clone_size: few
j_call: TRBJ2-7
cdr3_nt: TGTGCCAGCAGTTTCCGAAACGAGCAGTACTTC
cdr3_aa: CASSFRNEQYF

v_call: TRBV6-2/TRBV6-3
d_call: TRBD1
clone_size: many
j_call: TRBJ2-1
cdr3_nt: TGTGCCAGCAGTTACTACAGGGGGTTATACAATGAGCAGTTCTTC
cdr3_aa: CASSYYRGLYNEQFF

v_call: TRBV7-9
d_call: .
clone_size: few
j_call: TRBJ1-2
cdr3_nt: TGTGCCAGCAGCTGGGACACATACAGGGAAGGCTACACCTTC
cdr3_aa: CASSWDTYREGYTF

v_call: TRBV6-6
d_call: .
clone_size: .
j_call: TRBJ2-7
cdr3_nt: TGTGCCAGCAGTTACTCGGCAGGGAGCATCTACGAGCAGTACTTC
cdr3_aa: CASSYSAGSIYEQYF

v_call: TRBV6-2/TRBV6-3
d_call: .
clone_size: many
j_call: TRBJ1-5
cdr3_nt: TGTGCCAGCACCACGACCAATCAGCCCCAGCATTTT
cdr3_aa: CASTTTNQPQHF

v_call: TRBV20-1
d_call: TRBD2
clone_size: many
j_call: TRBJ2-5
cdr3_nt: TGCAGTGCTAGAGGATGGATGCTAGCGGGGGGTAGTTGGGAGACCCAGTACTTC
cdr3_aa: CSARGWMLAGGSWETQYF

v_call: TRBV29-1
d_call: .
clone_size: .
j_call: TRBJ2-7
cdr3_nt: TGCAGCGTCCCCACGCAGGGAGGTTACGAGCAGTACTTC
cdr3_aa: CSVPTQGGYEQYF

v_call: TRBV7-2
d_call: .
clone_size: many
j_call: TRBJ2-1
cdr3_nt: TGTGCCAGCAGCTTAGTTTCGGCAGGGGGGATCGGTGAGCAGTTCTTC
cdr3_aa: CASSLVSAGGIGEQFF

v_call: TRBV12-3/TRBV12-4
d_call: .
clone_size: many
j_call: TRBJ2-1
cdr3_nt: TGTGCCAGCAGTTTAAGCGGTTTTAATGAGCAGTTCTTC
cdr3_aa: CASSLSGFNEQFF

v_call: TRBV24-1
d_call: TRBD1
clone_size: few
j_call: TRBJ1-2
cdr3_nt: TGTGCCACCAGTGATGCCCGACAGGGGAAGTATGGCTACACCTTC
cdr3_aa: CATSDARQGKYGYTF

v_call: TRBV29-1
d_call: TRBD1
clone_size: few
j_call: TRBJ2-1
cdr3_nt: TGCAGCGTGGCCGGGACAGACTCAGACGCCTACAATGAGCAGTTCTTC
cdr3_aa: CSVAGTDSDAYNEQFF

v_call: TRBV6-1
d_call: .
clone_size: few
j_call: TRBJ1-5
cdr3_nt: TGTGCCAGCAACTGGAGGGGCCGTCTTACCAATCAGCCCCAGCATTTT
cdr3_aa: CASNWRGRLTNQPQHF

v_call: TRBV7-9
d_call: TRBD1
clone_size: .
j_call: TRBJ2-3
cdr3_nt: TGTGCCAGCAGGTTACAGGGGGATACGCAGTATTTT
cdr3_aa: CASRLQGDTQYF

v_call: TRBV12-3/TRBV12-4
d_call: TRBD1
clone_size: medium-sized
j_call: TRBJ1-1
cdr3_nt: TGTGCCAGCAGTCAGGGGGCAGCTTTCTTT
cdr3_aa: CASSQGAAFF

v_call: TRBV27
d_call: .
clone_size: .
j_call: TRBJ1-5
cdr3_nt: TGTGCCAGCAGTGCGGGACGGAGCAATCAGCCCCAGCATTTT
cdr3_aa: CASSAGRSNQPQHF

v_call: TRBV20-1
d_call: .
clone_size: many
j_call: TRBJ2-5
cdr3_nt: TGCAGTGCTGTAAATCGACTAGGGGCAAAAGAGACCCAGTACTTC
cdr3_aa: CSAVNRLGAKETQYF

v_call: TRBV9
d_call: .
clone_size: once
j_call: TRBJ1-3
cdr3_nt: TGTGCCAGCAGCGTCGAGGGGCAATTGACGCGCGGAAACACCATATATTTT
cdr3_aa: CASSVEGQLTRGNTIYF

v_call: TRBV18
d_call: .
clone_size: many
j_call: TRBJ1-6
cdr3_nt: TGTGCCAGCTCACCACCGGAGGGGCAAGGTTCACCCCTCCACTTT
cdr3_aa: CASSPPEGQGSPLHF

v_call: TRBV18
d_call: TRBD1
clone_size: many
j_call: TRBJ2-3
cdr3_nt: TGTGCCAGCTCACCGGTACCGGGACAGGTGGTTATCACAGATACGCAGTATTTT
cdr3_aa: CASSPVPGQVVITDTQYF

v_call: TRBV24-1
d_call: .
clone_size: many
j_call: TRBJ2-7
cdr3_nt: TGTGCCACCAGTCGGACCCCACGTGTCATGCGGGTCTCCTACGAGCAGTACTTC
cdr3_aa: CATSRTPRVMRVSYEQYF

v_call: TRBV28
d_call: TRBD1
clone_size: .
j_call: TRBJ1-5
cdr3_nt: TGTGCCAGTGGGACAGGGGAGGGAAGCAATCAGCCCCAGCATTTT
cdr3_aa: CASGTGEGSNQPQHF

v_call: TRBV6-2/TRBV6-3
d_call: .
clone_size: .
j_call: TRBJ1-2
cdr3_nt: TGTGCCAGCAGACCTGCACCCGGCTATGGCTACACCTTC
cdr3_aa: CASRPAPGYGYTF

v_call: TRBV9
d_call: TRBD1
clone_size: few
j_call: TRBJ2-2
cdr3_nt: TGTGCCAGCAGCGTCCGTGGGACAGGGAACACCGGGGAGCTGTTTTTT
cdr3_aa: CASSVRGTGNTGELFF

v_call: TRBV19
d_call: TRBD1
clone_size: .
j_call: TRBJ2-7
cdr3_nt: TGTGCCAGTAGTATAAGGGACAGCACCTACGAGCAGTACTTC
cdr3_aa: CASSIRDSTYEQYF